The rows below give T cell receptor beta chains drawn from one sample of a study of identical twins. TCRdb re-called the 5' RACE reads through MiXCR, storing one row per CDR3 protein. This sample carries around 340,000 distinct CDR3 sequences, approximately 8.7% of them seen once, and the ten largest clones take 8% to 10%. Sequenced input: naive T cells sorted from blood. These receptors were taken from a woman aged 45 to 65 in good health. The CDR3 runs from the conserved cysteine through the conserved F or W. D genes are given only for firm matches. Clone size is given for some rows only: seen once, a few or many times, or a class if the clone is expanded.

clone size	V gene	J gene	D gene	CDR3 DNA	CDR3 protein
.	TRBV4-1	TRBJ2-5	TRBD2	TGCGCCAGCAGCCTAGTGGCGGGAGGAGTCCAAGAGACCCAGTACTTC	CASSLVAGGVQETQYF
.	TRBV5-1	TRBJ1-1	.	TGCGCCAGCCGTCTTCTCCGGGGGAACATGAACACTGAAGCTTTCTTT	CASRLLRGNMNTEAFF
few	TRBV29-1	TRBJ2-5	.	TGCAGCGGGCTAGGCCCCTCGTACCAAGAGACCCAGTACTTC	CSGLGPSYQETQYF
many	TRBV15	TRBJ2-7	.	TGTGCCAAGGGCCGGGACGGTCCCTACGAGCAGTACTTC	CAKGRDGPYEQYF
few	TRBV7-9	TRBJ1-2	.	TGTGCCAGCAGCTTAGACATGGACTATGGCTACACCTTC	CASSLDMDYGYTF
many	TRBV20-1	TRBJ2-1	TRBD2	TGCAGTGCTAGAGATTTCAGCGGGAGAGGCGCTGAGCAGTTCTTC	CSARDFSGRGAEQFF
few	TRBV19	TRBJ1-1	.	TGTGCCAGTACCTACCCAGGGGTGAACACTGAAGCTTTCTTT	CASTYPGVNTEAFF
many	TRBV30	TRBJ2-3	.	TGTGCCTGGAAAAGAGGGACGGCCGTAAGCACAGATACGCAGTATTTT	CAWKRGTAVSTDTQYF
few	TRBV19	TRBJ2-1	.	TGTGCCAGTAGTCCGGCCGCACTAGCCTCCTACAATGAGCAGTTCTTC	CASSPAALASYNEQFF
many	TRBV25-1	TRBJ2-1	TRBD1	TGTGCCAGCAGCGATACAGGGGCAAATGAGCAGTTCTTC	CASSDTGANEQFF
once	TRBV27	TRBJ2-5	TRBD1	TGTGCCAGCAGTTCCCCGGGACAGGGGCCCGAGACCCAGTACTTC	CASSSPGQGPETQYF
few	TRBV10-3	TRBJ2-2	TRBD1	TGTGCCATCAAGGGGGCCGCCGGGGAGCTGTTTTTT	CAIKGAAGELFF
.	TRBV20-1	TRBJ2-7	.	TGCAGTGCTAGAGCTAGTGGGGCAGGGATCGTCTACGAGCAGTACTTC	CSARASGAGIVYEQYF
many	TRBV5-6	TRBJ2-1	TRBD1	TGTGCCAGCAGCTTGGACAGGGGGCTGGGTGAGCAGTTCTTC	CASSLDRGLGEQFF
few	TRBV7-9	TRBJ2-7	TRBD1	TGTGCCAGCAGAAGACAGGGGGCCGGAGGTTCCCGAGACGAGCAGTACTTC	CASRRQGAGGSRDEQYF
many	TRBV4-1	TRBJ2-3	.	TGCGCCAGCAGCCCGTTAGGGAACACAGATACGCAGTATTTT	CASSPLGNTDTQYF
few	TRBV12-3/TRBV12-4	TRBJ2-5	TRBD2	TGTGCCAGCAGTTTAAGACTAGCGGGAGGATGGCAAGAGACCCAGTACTTC	CASSLRLAGGWQETQYF
few	TRBV27	TRBJ2-3	.	TGTGCCAGCAGTTCGGGTGTGATGCAGTATTTT	CASSSGVMQYF
many	TRBV5-1	TRBJ2-3	.	TGCGCCAGCAGCTCCAAGGCGGTTGATACGCAGTATTTT	CASSSKAVDTQYF
few	TRBV4-1	TRBJ1-3	.	TGCGCCAGCAGCCAAGGCCCGGGGGCTGTAGACACCATATATTTT	CASSQGPGAVDTIYF
many	TRBV5-1	TRBJ1-2	.	TGCGCCAGCAGCATGGCCGGCGGAGATGGCTACACCTTC	CASSMAGGDGYTF
few	TRBV5-5	TRBJ1-4	.	TGTGCCAGCAGCCAACAGGGTTCTAATGAAAAACTGTTTTTT	CASSQQGSNEKLFF
many	TRBV5-4	TRBJ2-1	TRBD2	TGTGCCAGCACCTCGGGACTAGCAAATGAGCAGTTCTTC	CASTSGLANEQFF
many	TRBV12-3/TRBV12-4	TRBJ2-1	.	TGTGCCAGCAGACTTTGGGGCCGACAACAGGCCTACAATGAGCAGTTCTTC	CASRLWGRQQAYNEQFF
few	TRBV5-1	TRBJ2-1	.	TGCGCCAGTAGACCAGCCGAAGGGCTCAATGAGCAGTTCTTC	CASRPAEGLNEQFF
few	TRBV5-1	TRBJ2-3	TRBD1	TGCGCCAGCAGGGCCAGGGGGTTCACAGATACGCAGTATTTT	CASRARGFTDTQYF
.	TRBV5-1	TRBJ2-7	.	TGCGCCAGCAGCCCCGGGTCCCTGGGCGAGCAGTACTTC	CASSPGSLGEQYF
.	TRBV5-1	TRBJ2-5	.	TGCGCCAGCAGCCGCTGGGGGGAGACCCAGTACTTC	CASSRWGETQYF
.	TRBV7-9	TRBJ1-1	TRBD1	TGTGCCAGCAGGTCCGGGACAGGGGGCTTCACTGAAGCTTTCTTT	CASRSGTGGFTEAFF
.	TRBV7-9	TRBJ1-2	.	TGTGCCAGCAGCTTGAGGTCGTATGGCTACACCTTC	CASSLRSYGYTF
.	TRBV6-5	TRBJ2-1	TRBD2	TGTGCCAGCAGTTACTCGGGGCTAGCGGGAGGGAGCTCCTACAATGAGCAGTTCTTC	CASSYSGLAGGSSYNEQFF
few	TRBV20-1	TRBJ2-3	.	TGCAGTGCACAAGACGGTCAGCAGACAGATACGCAGTATTTT	CSAQDGQQTDTQYF
.	TRBV7-6	TRBJ2-2	TRBD1	TGTGCCAGCAGCTTAGCGCCGGGACAGGGGGTTACCGGGGAGCTGTTTTTT	CASSLAPGQGVTGELFF
.	TRBV10-3	TRBJ2-3	TRBD2	TGTGCCATCAGTGAACGGACTAGTGGGACAGATACGCAGTATTTT	CAISERTSGTDTQYF
.	TRBV24-1	TRBJ2-2	.	TGTGCCACCAGTGATCCTCCCGGGGAGCTGTTTTTT	CATSDPPGELFF
few	TRBV4-1	TRBJ1-1	.	TGCGCCAGCAGCCAAAGCGAGGGTCGCGTCGGCATGAACACTGAAGCTTTCTTT	CASSQSEGRVGMNTEAFF
many	TRBV5-1	TRBJ2-3	TRBD1	TGCGCCAGCAGCCGGGACAGCTTCACAGATACGCAGTATTTT	CASSRDSFTDTQYF
few	TRBV3-1	TRBJ2-1	.	TGTGCCAGCAGCCAAACCACTAACCCTGCTGAGCAGTTCTTC	CASSQTTNPAEQFF
.	TRBV6-5	TRBJ1-4	.	TGTGCCAGCAGCCTTGAATTCGGCGTTGAAAAACTGTTTTTT	CASSLEFGVEKLFF
few	TRBV5-1	TRBJ2-1	TRBD2	TGCGCCAGCAGCTTGGTTTCTAGCGGGAGGACTTACAATGAGCAGTTCTTC	CASSLVSSGRTYNEQFF
.	TRBV20-1	TRBJ2-7	TRBD2	TGCAGTGCTAGAGGCCCTAGCGGGAACTACGAGCAGTACTTC	CSARGPSGNYEQYF
few	TRBV27	TRBJ1-1	.	TGTGCCAGCAGTTTGGGGCCAGGTATTGAAGCTTTCTTT	CASSLGPGIEAFF
.	TRBV24-1	TRBJ2-1	TRBD2	TGTGCCACCAGTTCGAGGGTTGCGGGAGCAAACAATGAGCAGTTCTTC	CATSSRVAGANNEQFF
few	TRBV24-1	TRBJ2-7	.	TGTGCCACCAGTGTTCCGGGACTTTCGACCTACGAGCAGTACTTC	CATSVPGLSTYEQYF
few	TRBV5-1	TRBJ2-7	.	TGCGCCAGCTACCTATTTTCCGGGACACAGACCTACGAGCAGTACTTC	CASYLFSGTQTYEQYF
few	TRBV29-1	TRBJ2-1	.	TGCAGCGTGAAACCCTTTACCTACAATGAGCAGTTCTTC	CSVKPFTYNEQFF
few	TRBV12-3/TRBV12-4	TRBJ2-1	TRBD2	TGTGCCAGCAGTTTACGAAGACTAGCGGCCTACAATGAGCAGTTCTTC	CASSLRRLAAYNEQFF
many	TRBV3-1	TRBJ2-7	.	TGTGCCAGCAGCCAAGATCCAAGGGGCGAGCAGTACTTC	CASSQDPRGEQYF
.	TRBV5-1	TRBJ2-5	.	TGCGCCAGCAGCTTGAATCTAGGGGAGACCCAGTACTTC	CASSLNLGETQYF
many	TRBV4-1	TRBJ1-2	.	TGCGCCAGCAGCCAAGTCTTAGGGGACAAAGCTAACTATGGCTACACCTTC	CASSQVLGDKANYGYTF
.	TRBV29-1	TRBJ2-2	.	TGCAGCGCCGAGGCCACCGGGGAGCTGTTTTTT	CSAEATGELFF
many	TRBV9	TRBJ1-3	.	TGTGCCAGCAGCGGGACGAGTGGAAACACCATATATTTT	CASSGTSGNTIYF
.	TRBV6-5	TRBJ2-2	TRBD2	TGTGCCAGCAGTTATGCTGGGGCTAGCGGGAGAGCCCTGGGGGCCGGGGAGCTGTTTTTT	CASSYAGASGRALGAGELFF